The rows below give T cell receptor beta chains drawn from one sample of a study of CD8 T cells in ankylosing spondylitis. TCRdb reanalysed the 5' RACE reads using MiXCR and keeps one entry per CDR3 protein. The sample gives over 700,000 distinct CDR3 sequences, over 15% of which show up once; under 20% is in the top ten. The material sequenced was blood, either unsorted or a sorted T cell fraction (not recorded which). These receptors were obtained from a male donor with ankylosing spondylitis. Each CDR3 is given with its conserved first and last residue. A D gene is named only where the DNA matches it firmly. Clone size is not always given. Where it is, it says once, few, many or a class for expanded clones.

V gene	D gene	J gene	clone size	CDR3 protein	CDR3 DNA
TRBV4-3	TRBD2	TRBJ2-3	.	CASSQGPQRDRWDTQYF	TGCGCCAGCAGCCAGGGGCCCCAGCGGGATCGATGGGATACGCAGTATTTT
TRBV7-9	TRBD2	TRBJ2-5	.	CASSYGTIETQYF	TGTGCCAGCAGCTACGGGACTATCGAGACCCAGTACTTC
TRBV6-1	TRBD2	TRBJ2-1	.	CASRKRGSGGPNEQFF	TGTGCCAGCAGAAAAAGGGGGAGCGGGGGACCCAATGAGCAGTTCTTC
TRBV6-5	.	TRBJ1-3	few	CASSYYGAAGNTIYF	TGTGCCAGCAGTTACTACGGCGCAGCTGGAAACACCATATATTTT
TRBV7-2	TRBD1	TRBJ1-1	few	CASSLEAGGSTEAFF	TGTGCCAGCAGCTTAGAGGCAGGGGGGAGCACTGAAGCTTTCTTT
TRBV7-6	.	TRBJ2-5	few	CASSNRDPKETQYF	TGTGCCAGCAGCAACCGGGACCCGAAAGAGACCCAGTACTTC
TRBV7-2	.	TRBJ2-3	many	CASSLTSTSTDTQYF	TGTGCCAGCAGCTTAACATCCACTAGCACAGATACGCAGTATTTT
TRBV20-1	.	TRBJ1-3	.	CSARDQGRHSGNTIYF	TGCAGTGCTAGAGATCAAGGACGGCACTCTGGAAACACCATATATTTT
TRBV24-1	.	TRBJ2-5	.	CATSEPRRETQYF	TGTGCCACCAGTGAACCCCGAAGGGAGACCCAGTACTTC
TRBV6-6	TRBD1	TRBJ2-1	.	CASTQGARNEQFF	TGTGCCAGCACCCAGGGGGCGCGGAATGAGCAGTTCTTC
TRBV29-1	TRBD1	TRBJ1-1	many	CSVRTGGTEAFF	TGCAGCGTACGGACAGGGGGCACTGAAGCTTTCTTT
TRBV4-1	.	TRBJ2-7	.	CASSQVPSFSSYEQYF	TGCGCCAGCAGCCAGGTGCCTAGCTTCAGCTCCTACGAGCAGTACTTC
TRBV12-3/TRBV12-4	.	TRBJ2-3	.	CASSLGRGSGTDTQYF	TGTGCCAGCAGTTTAGGACGGGGATCTGGCACAGATACGCAGTATTTT
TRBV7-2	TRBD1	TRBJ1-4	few	CASSSEQGSANEKLFF	TGTGCCAGCAGTTCAGAACAGGGGTCGGCTAATGAAAAACTGTTTTTT
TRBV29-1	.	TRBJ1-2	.	CSVHIGGWIGYTF	TGCAGCGTTCACATTGGTGGGTGGATTGGCTACACCTTC
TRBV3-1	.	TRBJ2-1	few	CASSVERNEQFF	TGTGCCAGCTCTGTGGAACGAAATGAGCAGTTCTTC
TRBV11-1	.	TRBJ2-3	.	CASSFLNLGPNSTDTQYF	TGTGCCAGCAGCTTCTTAAACCTGGGCCCAAATAGCACAGATACGCAGTATTTT
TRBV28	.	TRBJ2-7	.	CASSPPRARDEQYF	TGTGCCAGCAGCCCACCCCGGGCGCGGGACGAGCAGTACTTC
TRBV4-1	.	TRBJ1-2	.	CASSQTADIYGYTF	TGCGCCAGCAGCCAAACAGCAGATATCTATGGCTACACCTTC
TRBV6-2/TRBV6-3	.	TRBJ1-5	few	CASRVGNQPHHF	TGTGCCAGCAGGGTTGGAAATCAGCCCCACCATTTT
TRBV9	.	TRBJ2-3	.	CASSVQGNPDTQYF	TGTGCCAGCAGCGTACAGGGAAACCCAGATACGCAGTATTTT
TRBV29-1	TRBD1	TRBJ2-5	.	CSARDSTKETQYF	TGCAGCGCCCGGGACAGTACAAAAGAGACCCAGTACTTC
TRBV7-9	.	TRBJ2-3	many	CASTPGPPLWTQYF	TGTGCCAGCACGCCGGGACCCCCATTATGGACGCAGTATTTT
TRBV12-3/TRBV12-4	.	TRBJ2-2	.	CASSRLGDNTGELFF	TGTGCCAGCAGCCGCCTTGGCGATAACACCGGGGAGCTGTTTTTT
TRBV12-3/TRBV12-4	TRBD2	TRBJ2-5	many	CASSSGLEETQYF	TGTGCCAGCAGTTCCGGACTAGAAGAGACCCAGTACTTC
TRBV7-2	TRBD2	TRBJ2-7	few	CASSPGLADIEQYF	TGTGCCAGCAGCCCGGGACTAGCGGATATAGAGCAGTACTTC
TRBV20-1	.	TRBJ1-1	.	CSARDGALSLTFF	TGCAGTGCTAGAGATGGGGCCTTAAGTCTTACTTTCTTT
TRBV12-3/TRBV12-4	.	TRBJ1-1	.	CASSFGATEAFF	TGTGCCAGCAGTTTCGGGGCCACTGAAGCTTTCTTT
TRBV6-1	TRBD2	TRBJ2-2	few	CASSDGGLVAGELFF	TGTGCCAGCAGTGATGGGGGACTAGTAGCCGGGGAGCTGTTTTTT
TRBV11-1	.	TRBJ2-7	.	CASSLPKKGHYEQYF	TGTGCCAGCAGCTTACCGAAGAAAGGCCACTACGAGCAGTACTTC
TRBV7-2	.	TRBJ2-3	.	CASSPRPGLSTDTQYF	TGTGCCAGCAGCCCTCGGCCGGGACTCAGCACAGATACGCAGTATTTT
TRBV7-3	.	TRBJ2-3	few	CASSSGTDPSTDTQYF	TGTGCCAGCAGCAGCGGGACAGACCCTAGCACAGATACGCAGTATTTT
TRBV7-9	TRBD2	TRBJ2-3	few	CASSQPAGGRSTDTQYF	TGTGCCAGCAGCCAACCAGCGGGGGGCCGGAGCACAGATACGCAGTATTTT
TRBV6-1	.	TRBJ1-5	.	CASSGGNGPTSNQPQHF	TGTGCCAGCAGTGGGGGGAACGGGCCGACTAGCAATCAGCCCCAGCATTTT
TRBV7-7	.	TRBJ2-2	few	CASSPGPAPGELFF	TGTGCTAGCAGCCCGGGACCCGCACCCGGGGAGCTGTTTTTT
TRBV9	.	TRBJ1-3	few	CASSVAGDGNTIYF	TGTGCCAGCAGCGTAGCTGGGGATGGAAACACCATATATTTT
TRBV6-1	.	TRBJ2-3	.	CASSELLFRDTQYF	TGTGCCAGCAGTGAATTACTCTTTAGGGATACGCAGTATTTT
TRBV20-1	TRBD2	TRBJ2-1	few	CSARRLAYLNEQFF	TGCAGTGCCCGAAGACTAGCCTACCTAAATGAGCAGTTCTTC
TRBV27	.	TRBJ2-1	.	CASSSGALNEQFF	TGTGCCAGCAGTTCGGGAGCGCTGAATGAGCAGTTCTTC
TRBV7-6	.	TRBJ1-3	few	CASSEGPGYSGNTIYF	TGTGCCAGCAGCGAAGGACCGGGATACTCTGGAAACACCATATATTTT
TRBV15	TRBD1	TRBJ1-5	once	CATSPGTGGKQPQHF	TGTGCCACCAGCCCTGGGACAGGGGGCAAGCAGCCCCAGCATTTT
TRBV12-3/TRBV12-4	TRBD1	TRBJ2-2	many	CASRWDRGTGELFF	TGTGCCAGCAGATGGGACAGGGGGACCGGGGAGCTGTTTTTT
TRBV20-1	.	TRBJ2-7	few	CSASSGYYYEQYF	TGCAGTGCTAGTAGCGGATACTACTACGAGCAGTACTTC
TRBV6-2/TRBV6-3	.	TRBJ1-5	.	CASSLFDSNQPQHF	TGTGCCAGCAGTCTTTTTGATAGCAATCAGCCCCAGCATTTT
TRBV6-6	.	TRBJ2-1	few	CASSYRFYNEQFF	TGTGCCAGCAGTTACAGGTTCTACAATGAGCAGTTCTTC
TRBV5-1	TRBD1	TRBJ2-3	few	CASHLGQGDTDTQYF	TGCGCCAGCCACCTCGGACAGGGGGACACAGATACGCAGTATTTT
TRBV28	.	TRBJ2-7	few	CASTTPTYEQYF	TGTGCCAGCACTACGCCGACCTACGAGCAGTACTTC
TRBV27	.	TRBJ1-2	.	CASSLQAGAYGYTF	TGTGCCAGCAGTTTACAAGCCGGCGCCTATGGCTACACCTTC